The present entry profiles one T cell receptor beta chain with its context. Researchers ran the PCR with 60 Vbeta and 13 Jbeta primers. Clones were sequenced by immunoSEQ multiplex PCR, and TCRdb holds only the in-frame ones, with some missing. The table records 50,000 to 70,000 clones, roughly 77% of them present only once. This specimen comes from a study of cytomegalovirus exposure and HLA in healthy donors. V lost 8 bases, J lost 6 bases, and 14 bases lay in between. Per germline, CDR1 DFQATT and CDR2 SNEGSKA (reference sequence). The CDR3 covers 11 residues. The chain links TRBV20-1 to TRBJ2-7; possible D gene TRBD1, 7 bases. The sample taken for sequencing was PBMCs. This receptor was obtained from a female donor in good health and CMV-seronegative. CDR3: CSPQGGLEQYF. DNA of the CDR3: TGCAGTCCCCAGGGGGGACTCGAGCAGTACTTC.